This is a list of T cell receptor beta chains from one sample in a study of cytomegalovirus exposure and HLA in healthy donors. TCRdb's copy holds only in-frame clones and misses some; the assay was immunoSEQ multiplex PCR. The data contain some 150,000 clones, about four fifths of them seen just once; the ten biggest clones take up under 4.5%. Material: PBMCs. Source of these receptors: a middle-aged man in good health and CMV-seropositive. CDR3s include the opening cysteine and the closing phenylalanine or tryptophan. The D gene is left open where the match is weak. Not all rows give a size; the values are once, few, many and, for expanded clones, a class.

TRBD1	.	TRBV4-2	TRBJ2-1	CASSPLGDRLYNEQFF	TGTGCCAGCAGCCCCCTGGGGGACAGGCTCTACAATGAGCAGTTCTTC
.	.	TRBV5-1	TRBJ2-5	CASSPITGSPETQYF	TGCGCCAGCAGTCCAATTACAGGGTCCCCGGAGACCCAGTACTTC
.	.	TRBV19	TRBJ1-3	CASSVLTNENTIYF	TGTGCCAGTAGTGTCCTGACTAATGAAAACACCATATATTTT
.	once	TRBV7-3	TRBJ2-3	CASSLYPQAGSTDTQYF	TGTGCCAGCAGCTTGTATCCACAGGCGGGGAGCACAGATACGCAGTATTTT
TRBD1	few	TRBV7-9	TRBJ2-7	CASSPISRTGPVSYEQYF	TGTGCCAGCAGCCCCATCTCCCGGACAGGGCCTGTCTCCTACGAGCAGTACTTC
.	.	TRBV6-1	TRBJ1-5	CASSITGLDQPQHF	TGTGCCAGCAGTATAACAGGTTTAGACCAGCCCCAGCATTTT
.	.	TRBV21-1	TRBJ2-2	CASSARDRGESGELFF	TGTGCCAGCAGCGCCCGGGACAGGGGTGAATCCGGGGAGCTGTTTTTT
.	.	TRBV9	TRBJ1-5	CASSVERWRQPQHF	TGTGCCAGCAGCGTAGAAAGGTGGCGGCAGCCCCAGCATTTT
TRBD2	.	TRBV29-1	TRBJ2-1	CSVAGTSGRAYYNEQFF	TGCAGCGTGGCCGGGACTAGCGGGAGGGCATACTACAATGAGCAGTTCTTC
TRBD1	.	TRBV2	TRBJ2-4	CASSEWTGVAKNIQYF	TGTGCCAGCAGTGAATGGACAGGGGTAGCCAAAAACATTCAGTACTTC
TRBD2	.	TRBV7-8	TRBJ2-7	CASSLVAGLASSEQYF	TGTGCCAGCAGCTTAGTAGCGGGGTTGGCATCAAGCGAGCAGTACTTC
.	few	TRBV7-6	TRBJ2-5	CASSLERGSSYYF	TGTGCCAGCAGCTTAGAACGAGGGAGTTCCTATTACTTC
TRBD2	.	TRBV6-6	TRBJ2-7	CASSYESSGGYEQYF	TGTGCCAGCAGTTACGAGTCTAGCGGGGGCTACGAGCAGTACTTC
TRBD1	once	TRBV11-2	TRBJ2-6	CASSLNDRVSSGANVLTF	TGTGCCAGCAGCTTAAATGACAGGGTGAGCTCTGGGGCCAACGTCCTGACTTTC
.	.	TRBV4-1	TRBJ2-7	CASSQHGQLGEQYF	TGCGCCAGCAGCCAGCACGGACAGCTTGGCGAGCAGTACTTC
.	.	TRBV6-5	TRBJ1-3	CASSSGNSDSGNTIYF	TGTGCCAGCAGTTCCGGTAATAGCGACTCTGGAAACACCATATATTTT
TRBD1	few	TRBV5-1	TRBJ2-7	CASSQTGGFSYEQYF	TGCGCCAGCAGCCAGACAGGGGGCTTCTCCTACGAGCAGTACTTC
.	.	TRBV9	TRBJ1-1	CASSVTSMNTEAFF	TGTGCCAGCAGCGTGACAAGTATGAACACTGAAGCTTTCTTT
.	few	TRBV10-3	TRBJ1-1	CAISESSGGGATEAFF	TGTGCCATCAGTGAGTCGAGTGGGGGAGGGGCAACTGAAGCTTTCTTT
.	.	TRBV7-9	TRBJ2-7	CASSLAQAASYEQYF	TGTGCCAGCAGCTTAGCCCAAGCGGCATCCTACGAGCAGTACTTC
.	.	TRBV30	TRBJ2-3	CAWSRGGDTQYF	TGTGCCTGGAGCAGGGGCGGAGATACGCAGTATTTT
.	.	TRBV5-4	TRBJ2-3	CASSLWGGTPEQYF	TGTGCCAGCAGCTTATGGGGAGGGACACCGGAGCAGTATTTT